Below, 20 T cell receptor beta chains from the same sample are listed, as sequenced in a study of blood T cell repertoires in COVID-19. Here immunoSEQ multiplex PCR was the method, and the copy in TCRdb shows in-frame clones only, minus some. The sample records about 220,000 clones, 80% to 90% being singletons. Specimen: peripheral blood. Receptors originate from a man aged 45-65 years who had recovered from COVID-19.

The V call is TRBV5-4, the J call TRBJ2-3; D may be TRBD2 (7 bases). Germline lookup yields CDR1 SGHNT and CDR2 YYREEE (reference sequence). This CDR3 is built from 16 residues. Trimming took 4 bases from V and 2 from J, leaving 17 bases between them. Written as DNA, the CDR3 is TGTGCCAGCAGCCGAGGGGCGGGGGCCCACACAGATACGCAGTATTTT. Amino acids: CASSRGAGAHTDTQYF.

The chain carries TRBV19 and TRBJ2-3; TRBD1 matches 7 bases. After removal of 8 bases from V and 2 bases from J, the junction contained 10 bases not matched to a gene. The germline gives CDR1 LNHDA, CDR2 SQIVND (reference sequence). CDR3 length equals 15 residues. The CDR3 loop is CASGPRTGFTDTQYF. The CDR3 bases are TGTGCCAGTGGACCAAGGACAGGATTCACAGATACGCAGTATTTT.

This chain joins TRBV5-4 and TRBJ2-3; 7 bases match TRBD2. CDR1 and CDR2 from the germline V gene are SGHNT and YYREEE (reference sequence). CDR3 size: 17 residues. J lost 0 bases, V lost 0 bases, and 7 bases had no gene match. The CDR3 spells CASSLGGPSGSTDTQYF. DNA of the CDR3: TGTGCCAGCAGCTTGGGTGGGCCTAGCGGAAGCACAGATACGCAGTATTTT.

The chain is built from TRBV11-2 and TRBJ2-1; 12 nucleotides align to TRBD2. With V trimmed by 0 bases and J by 11 bases, 17 bases remained unmatched. The CDR3 sequence is 19 residues long. Germline CDR1 is SGHAT and CDR2 is FQNNGV. CDR3: CASSLDSRLAGGPKNKQFF. CDR3 bases: TGTGCCAGCAGCTTAGACTCTCGGCTAGCGGGAGGGCCTAAGAATAAGCAGTTCTTC.

The V gene is TRBV12-1, the J gene TRBJ2-2; the DNA was not used to check the table's D call, TRBD1. TRBV12-1 is a documented pseudogene. This CDR3 comprises 11 residues. The CDR3 DNA is TGTGCCAGCAGCCCAGAAGGGGAGCTGTTTTTT. Protein: CASSPEGELFF.

This clone is a singleton in its sample. This CDR3 reads CASSLAGRGNDEAFF. CDR3 sequence (DNA): TGTGCCAGCAGCTTAGCCGGTAGGGGGAACGATGAAGCTTTCTTT. This sequence joins TRBV7-9 and TRBJ1-1; D possibly corresponds to TRBD1 (6 bases). This CDR3 region has 15 residues. The germline V and J ends were trimmed by 0 bases and 7 bases, with 15 bases remaining between them. Looked up from germline, CDR1 is SEHNR and CDR2 is FQNEAQ (reference sequence).

The rearrangement joins TRBV29-1 to TRBJ2-1; 10 positions match TRBD2. V trimming: 3 bases; J trimming: 6 bases; junction bases outside the gene matches: 8. CDR3 size: 15 residues. Germline values: CDR1 SQVTM, CDR2 ANQGSEA. CDR3 coding DNA: TGCAGCGTTGAGAGCCTAGCGGGAGTCTCCAATGAGCAGTTCTTC. Translation: CSVESLAGVSNEQFF.

This rearrangement joins TRBV28 to TRBJ1-1, with TRBD1 matching over 10 bases. J gave up 1 base and V 5 bases, and 10 bases lay outside the gene matches. Looked up from germline, CDR1 is MDHEN and CDR2 is SYDVKM. This CDR3 has 17 amino acids. This CDR3 reads CASSTLTGGGRNTEAFF. CDR3 DNA: TGTGCCAGCAGTACTCTGACAGGGGGCGGTAGGAACACTGAAGCTTTCTTT.

The chain couples TRBV30 to TRBJ2-4, with 8 bases lining up with TRBD1. With V trimmed by 2 bases and J by 9 bases, 9 bases remained unmatched. Germline V CDR1 and CDR2: GTSNPN, SVGIG (reference sequence). The CDR3 spans 14 residues. CDR3: CAWSHDRGGGIQYF. The CDR3 nucleotides are TGTGCCTGGAGTCACGACAGGGGAGGTGGCATTCAGTACTTC.

This clone was recorded many times. The chain recombines TRBV28 with TRBJ1-1; D is uncertain. The germline V and J ends were trimmed by 5 bases and 7 bases, with 17 bases remaining between them. CDR1 MDHEN and CDR2 SYDVKM come from the germline V gene. The CDR3 runs 14 residues. The CDR3 loop is CASSPRRRAGEAFF. CDR3 nucleotides: TGTGCCAGCAGTCCCAGAAGGAGGGCAGGTGAAGCTTTCTTT.

The gene calls are TRBV19 and TRBJ1-1; 8 bases are a match to TRBD1. The ends lost 5 bases at V and 6 bases at J; junction bases unmatched: 20. From germline, CDR1 is LNHDA and CDR2 SQIVND (reference sequence). CDR3 length: 18 residues. The CDR3, as DNA: TGTGCCAGTAGTCCGGGACAGGTAGGATTCCGAGAGGGCGCTGAAGCTTTCTTT. Amino acid sequence: CASSPGQVGFREGAEAFF.

In nucleotides, the CDR3 is TGTGCCAGCAGCTTACGGCGGGGGAATTCACCCCTCCACTTT. Amino acids: CASSLRRGNSPLHF. The chain links TRBV7-2 to TRBJ1-6; a possible D gene is TRBD1 (5 bases). The CDR3 has 14 amino acids. With 2 bases removed from V and 7 bases from J, the gap between germline ends came to 9 bases. Germline V gives CDR1 SGHTA, CDR2 FQGNSA.

The chain combines TRBV30 with TRBJ1-2; D possibly corresponds to TRBD1 (6 bases). The CDR3 covers 13 residues. The V end lost 5 bases, the J end lost 2 bases, and 12 bases lay between the germline ends. CDR1 and CDR2 from the germline V gene are GTSNPN and SVGIG (reference sequence). CDR3 sequence (DNA): TGTGCCTGGCACAGGGTGAACAACTATGGCTACACCTTC. It translates to CAWHRVNNYGYTF.

V and J are TRBV19 and TRBJ2-7, with 7 bases that match TRBD2. J was trimmed by 4 bases and V by 6 bases; bases with no gene match: 0. CDR3 length equals 11 residues. Germline CDR1 LNHDA, CDR2 SQIVND (reference sequence). The CDR3 is CASRAGYEQYF. The CDR3 bases are TGTGCCAGTAGAGCGGGGTACGAGCAGTACTTC.

The chain links TRBV24-1 to TRBJ2-7; TRBD1 matches 8 bases. V lost 8 bases to trimming and J lost 0 bases; unmatched junction nucleotides: 5. Germline V lookup: CDR1 KGHDR, CDR2 SFDVKD. The CDR3 is made up of 14 amino acids. The CDR3 sequence is CATTVTGGSYEQYF. CDR3 DNA: TGTGCCACCACCGTTACAGGGGGCTCCTACGAGCAGTACTTC.

The chain is built from TRBV19 and TRBJ2-1, with D possibly matching TRBD2 (6 bases). This CDR3 comprises 16 residues. CDR1 LNHDA and CDR2 SQIVND come from the germline V gene (reference sequence). Trimming cost V 6 bases and J 4 bases, with 19 bases left between them. The CDR3 DNA is TGTGCCAGTAGCCCGGCCGGGGGAGGCTATTACAATGAGCAGTTCTTC. Protein product: CASSPAGGGYYNEQFF.

The chain couples TRBV6-6 to TRBJ2-2, with 11 bases fitting TRBD2. The V segment lost 7 bases and the J segment 6 bases; nucleotides outside the gene matches: 4. Germline V gene sequence: CDR1 MNHNY, CDR2 SVGAGI (reference sequence). This CDR3 comprises 14 residues. CDR3 DNA: TGTGCCAGCACGACTAGCGGGACCCCCGGGGAGCTGTTTTTT. Amino acids: CASTTSGTPGELFF.

The chain recombines TRBV11-2 with TRBJ2-1; 7 bases are shared with TRBD1. The CDR3 totals 15 residues. Germline-derived CDR1 and CDR2 are SGHAT and FQNNGV. V lost 4 bases, J lost 5 bases, and 8 bases stayed unmatched. The CDR3 DNA follows: TGTGCCAGCAGCTCACCGACCGGGACAGACAATGAGCAGTTCTTC. This codes for CASSSPTGTDNEQFF. Full variable domain (rest looked up from reference TRBV11-2 and TRBJ2-1): EAGVAQSPRYKIIEKRQSVAFWCNPISGHATLYWYQQILGQGPKLLIQFQNNGVVDDSQLPKDRFSAERLKGVDSTLKIQPAKLEDSAVYLCASSSPTGTDNEQFFGPGTRLTVL.

The chain carries TRBV7-8 and TRBJ2-6; D ambiguous. The CDR3 consists of 15 residues. From germline, CDR1 is SGHVS and CDR2 FQNEAQ. The V gene lost 1 base and the J gene lost 2 bases, with 6 bases spanning the gap. The CDR3 protein is CASSLGAAGANVLTF. DNA of the CDR3: TGTGCCAGCAGCTTAGGGGCCGCTGGGGCCAACGTCCTGACTTTC.

The rearrangement links TRBV27 to TRBJ1-5; D possibly corresponds to TRBD1 (5 bases). V gave up 5 bases and J gave up 4 bases, with 18 bases separating them. This CDR3 is 16 amino acids long. Germline values: CDR1 MNHEY, CDR2 SMNVEV (reference sequence). The CDR3 region has the DNA TGTGCCAGCAGTCCCGCAGGCAGGGATAGAAATCAGCCCCAGCATTTT. Its protein product is CASSPAGRDRNQPQHF.